Each of the 23 T cell receptor beta chains below was sequenced from the same sample in a study of response to subunit inactivated influenza vaccine. One entry per CDR3 protein, called by TCRdb with MiXCR from the RT-PCR reads. The table has roughly 710,000 distinct CDR3 sequences, 14% seen once; the top ten hold 7.5% to 8%. The sample here was PBMCs from blood, taken roughly 15 days before vaccination. The source is a man in his forties or fifties who received an inactivated influenza vaccine.

At least ten counts were recorded for this clonotype. This chain links TRBV4-1 with TRBJ2-5; no definite D call. The germline V gene has CDR1 MGHRA and CDR2 YSYEKL. The V end lost 2 bases, the J end lost 1 base, and 8 bases lay between the germline ends. This CDR3 is built from 14 residues. DNA of the CDR3: TGCGCCAGCAGCCAATTATCCTTCCAAGAGACCCAGTACTTC. Translating gives CASSQLSFQETQYF.

The chain uses TRBV6-1 and TRBJ2-3, with D perhaps being TRBD1 or TRBD2 (5 bases each). Germline lookup yields CDR1 MNHNS and CDR2 SASEGT. V dropped 5 bases and J dropped 0 bases, with 15 bases sitting between them. This CDR3 has 16 amino acids. DNA of the CDR3: TGTGCCAGCAGTCCTCCCGGGACCTGGAGCACAGATACGCAGTATTTT. Translation gives CASSPPGTWSTDTQYF.

This clonotype turned up a few times. In DNA form, the CDR3 reads TGTGCCAGCACCGACCCTCGACAGGGGGCGGCCTACAATGAGCAGTTCTTC. It yields the protein CASTDPRQGAAYNEQFF. The J gene is TRBJ2-1, the V gene TRBV5-4, with 10 bases matching TRBD1. The V segment lost 6 bases and the J segment 2 bases; nucleotides outside the gene matches: 11. This CDR3 contains 17 residues. Germline loops: CDR1 SGHNT, CDR2 YYREEE (reference sequence). Based on the CDR3 plus reference TRBV5-4 and TRBJ2-1, the full variable domain is ETGVTQSPTHLIKTRGQQVTLRCSSQSGHNTVSWYQQALGQGPQFIFQYYREEENGRGNFPPRFSGLQFPNYSSELNVNALELDDSALYLCASTDPRQGAAYNEQFFGPGTRLTVL.

This clonotype was detected only once. One junction end does not reproduce the germline sequence, and a read error may be involved. V usage is TRBV20-1 and J usage is TRBJ2-3; no firm D call. The CDR3 is made up of 12 amino acids. In germline, CDR1 is DFQATT, CDR2 SNEGSKA (reference sequence). Written as DNA, the CDR3 is TGCAGTGTTAGAGATTTCCGGGATACGCAGTATTTT. Protein sequence: CSVRDFRDTQYF.

This chain joins TRBV10-3 and TRBJ2-7, with 7 positions matching TRBD1. CDR1 and CDR2 (germline): ENHRY, SYGVKD. The V and J ends lost 4 bases and 1 base, in that order; junction bases with no gene match: 4. This CDR3 comprises 14 residues. The CDR3 nucleotides are TGTGCCATCAGTGGGCAACAGGGGTCCTACGAGCAGTACTTC. It translates to CAISGQQGSYEQYF.

This clonotype was seen a few times. This chain links TRBV5-1 with TRBJ2-7, with 10 positions matching TRBD2. The CDR3 loop spans 21 amino acids. Germline V gene lookup returns CDR1 SGHRS and CDR2 YFSETQ. The J segment lost 2 bases and the V segment lost 2 bases, leaving 22 bases of the junction unmatched. Here the CDR3 reads CASSFSPPRTSGDPNPYEQYF. CDR3 DNA sequence: TGCGCCAGCAGCTTTTCTCCACCGAGGACTAGCGGAGACCCGAATCCCTACGAGCAGTACTTC.

This clonotype was detected a few times. The chain carries TRBV7-3 and TRBJ2-2; D unresolved. The V gene lost 5 bases and the J gene lost 6 bases, with 16 bases spanning the gap. The CDR3 is made up of 15 amino acids. CDR1 and CDR2 (germline): SGHTA, FQGTGA. The CDR3 coding sequence is TGTGCCAGCAGCCCTTCCCCAGGCGGAGCCGGGGAGCTGTTTTTT. This encodes CASSPSPGGAGELFF.

J is TRBJ2-1 and V is TRBV5-6, with D perhaps matching TRBD1 (6 bases). The CDR3 is made up of 15 amino acids. In germline, CDR1 is SGHDT, CDR2 YYEEEE. V gave up 4 bases and J gave up 7 bases, with 18 bases separating them. CDR3 sequence (DNA): TGTGCCAGCAGCAAGGCAGGGGTCCGCTGGAATGAGCAGTTCTTC. The encoded protein is CASSKAGVRWNEQFF.

This clonotype has at least ten counts. The chain carries TRBV10-3 and TRBJ2-7; maybe TRBD2 (5 bases). Germline V gene sequence: CDR1 ENHRY, CDR2 SYGVKD. The length of the CDR3 is 12 residues. V lost 7 bases to trimming and J lost 6 bases, with 13 bases between them. The CDR3 spells CAINLEGGEQYF. In DNA, the CDR3 is TGTGCCATCAACCTCGAGGGCGGCGAGCAGTACTTC.

This clonotype was recorded many times. The chain links TRBV12-3 or TRBV12-4 to TRBJ1-2, with TRBD1 identical over 8 bases. The CDR3 sequence is 14 residues long. The ends lost 3 bases at V and 6 bases at J; junction bases unmatched: 6. CDR3 nucleotide sequence: TGTGCCAGCAGTTTGAGGCAGGGGGCTCATGGCTACACCTTC. Amino acids: CASSLRQGAHGYTF.

The J gene is TRBJ2-2, the V gene TRBV7-2, with TRBD2 matching 14 bases. The CDR3 runs 16 residues. Germline V gives CDR1 SGHTA, CDR2 FQGNSA. V shed 3 bases, J shed 8 bases, and the junction held 5 bases outside the gene matches. The CDR3 spells CASSFRLAGGSGELFF. CDR3 nucleotides: TGTGCCAGCAGCTTTCGACTAGCGGGGGGGTCAGGGGAGCTGTTTTTT. The full variable domain, in which reference TRBV7-2 and TRBJ2-2 provide the parts outside the CDR3, is GAGVSQSPSNKVTEKGKDVELRCDPISGHTALYWYRQSLGQGLEFLIYFQGNSAPDKSGLPSDRFSAERTGGSVSTLTIQRTQQEDSAVYLCASSFRLAGGSGELFFGEGSRLTVL.

This clonotype appeared a few times. This chain's CDR3 is CSARGLGLVQETQYF. The CDR3 nucleotides are TGCAGTGCTAGGGGTCTGGGACTCGTCCAAGAGACCCAGTACTTC. The J gene is TRBJ2-5, the V gene TRBV20-1; weak D call: TRBD2 (6 bases). CDR3 length: 15 residues. Germline values: CDR1 DFQATT, CDR2 SNEGSKA (reference sequence). V lost 3 bases and J 1 base, leaving 15 bases between the germline ends.

V gene TRBV28 combines with J gene TRBJ2-7; 8 nucleotides match TRBD1. Germline loops: CDR1 MDHEN, CDR2 SYDVKM. CDR3 size: 17 residues. J gave up 7 bases and V 5 bases, and 19 bases lay outside the gene matches. In DNA form, the CDR3 reads TGTGCCAGCAGTCCCACCCAAAGGACAGGGATGATGGGTGAGCAGTACTTC. It translates to CASSPTQRTGMMGEQYF.

The genes are TRBV6-2 or TRBV6-3 and TRBJ2-3, with 7 bases identical to TRBD1. With V trimmed by 6 bases and J by 3 bases, 9 bases remained unmatched. The germline CDR1 and CDR2 sequences are MNHEY and SVGEGT. This CDR3 contains 15 residues. The CDR3 reads CASRPPQGVTDTQYF. In DNA, the CDR3 is TGTGCCAGCAGGCCTCCCCAGGGGGTGACAGATACGCAGTATTTT.

This clonotype was found a few times. The V call is TRBV15, the J call TRBJ1-4, with 8 positions matching TRBD1. The CDR3 is made up of 14 amino acids. V lost 5 bases to trimming and J lost 3 bases; unmatched junction nucleotides: 2. CDR1 LNHNV and CDR2 YYDKDF come from the germline V gene (reference sequence). CDR3 region: CATSRGQANEKLFF. The CDR3 nucleotides read TGTGCCACCAGCCGGGGACAGGCTAATGAAAAACTGTTTTTT.

This clonotype was observed many times. The CDR3 region has the DNA TGTGCCAGCAATCCGGGGGCGGGTTACAATGAGCAGTTCTTC. Translated: CASNPGAGYNEQFF. J is TRBJ2-1 and V is TRBV2; D tentatively reads TRBD1 or TRBD2 (6 bases each). The germline gives CDR1 SNHLY, CDR2 FYNNEI. V was shortened by 7 bases and J by 4 bases, with 14 bases between the two germline ends. The CDR3 totals 14 residues. Together with reference TRBV2 and TRBJ2-1, the CDR3 gives the full variable domain: EPEVTQTPSHQVTQMGQEVILRCVPISNHLYFYWYRQILGQKVEFLVSFYNNEISEKSEIFDDQFSVERPDGSNFTLKIRSTKLEDSAMYFCASNPGAGYNEQFFGPGTRLTVL.

The chain joins TRBV2 to TRBJ2-7, with D possibly TRBD1 on 5 matching bases. This CDR3 contains 14 residues. The V gene's germline CDR1 is SNHLY and CDR2 FYNNEI. Trimming shortened V by 2 bases and J by 8 bases, and 16 bases separated the two germline ends. CDR3 residues: CASSEQGQGRKQYF. The CDR3, as DNA: TGTGCCAGCAGTGAACAAGGGCAGGGTCGGAAGCAGTACTTC.

This clonotype was seen a few times. This chain links TRBV20-1 with TRBJ2-3; 11 positions agree with TRBD2. Germline lookup yields CDR1 DFQATT and CDR2 SNEGSKA (reference sequence). The CDR3 totals 14 residues. V was clipped by 1 base and J by 6 bases; unmatched bases: 3. The CDR3 is CSARGLAGSDTQYF. CDR3 nucleotides: TGCAGTGCTAGAGGACTAGCGGGATCGGATACGCAGTATTTT.

V is TRBV29-1 and J is TRBJ2-7; TRBD2 agrees at 8 bases. The CDR3 is 13 amino acids. The germline CDR1 and CDR2 sequences are SQVTM and ANQGSEA. The V segment lost 6 bases and the J segment 2 bases; nucleotides outside the gene matches: 6. Here the CDR3 DNA reads TGCAGCGTCATAGCGGGGCGAACCTACGAGCAGTACTTC. Its protein is CSVIAGRTYEQYF.

This chain links TRBV7-2 with TRBJ2-1; D remains ambiguous. Germline loops: CDR1 SGHTA, CDR2 FQGNSA. The CDR3 is 14 amino acids. The ends were cut back, 2 bases at V and 8 bases at J, with 13 bases in the middle. The CDR3, as DNA: TGTGCCAGCAGCTTACGGCCGGAAGGCCATGAGCAGTTCTTC. Translation: CASSLRPEGHEQFF. Full variable domain (remainder filled in from reference TRBV7-2 and TRBJ2-1): GAGVSQSPSNKVTEKGKDVELRCDPISGHTALYWYRQSLGQGLEFLIYFQGNSAPDKSGLPSDRFSAERTGGSVSTLTIQRTQQEDSAVYLCASSLRPEGHEQFFGPGTRLTVL.

This rearrangement joins TRBV14 to TRBJ2-1; D perhaps matches TRBD2 (6 bases). CDR3 length: 15 residues. In germline, CDR1 is SGHDN, CDR2 FVKESK. V was pared by 4 bases and J by 6 bases, with 16 bases between. CDR3 protein: CASSLTRFALNEQFF. In DNA form, the CDR3 reads TGTGCCAGCAGCCTGACTAGATTTGCTCTCAATGAGCAGTTCTTC.

The chain uses TRBV4-1 and TRBJ2-2, with 12 bases identical to TRBD1. The J segment lost 9 bases and the V segment lost 3 bases, leaving 5 bases of the junction unmatched. The CDR3 length is 15 residues. Per the germline V gene, CDR1 is MGHRA and CDR2 is YSYEKL. CDR3 region: CASSQPGQGAWELFF. Written as DNA, the CDR3 is TGCGCCAGCAGCCAGCCGGGACAGGGGGCATGGGAGCTGTTTTTT.

This clonotype was counted only a few times. The V and J genes are TRBV12-3 or TRBV12-4 and TRBJ1-1; D gene uncertain. The V gene lost 10 bases and the J gene lost 4 bases, with 13 bases spanning the gap. This CDR3 is built from 12 residues. The CDR3 DNA reads TGTGCCACCCTTTTTGGGAGCACTGAAGCTTTCTTT. Translation: CATLFGSTEAFF.